Listed below are T cell receptor beta chains from one sample, sequenced in a study of cytomegalovirus exposure and HLA in healthy donors. Assay used: immunoSEQ multiplex PCR; TCRdb lists only in-frame clones, some missing. This sample yields 75,000 to 100,000 clones, of which about 81% are seen a single time; 5.2% belongs to the top ten. The sequenced sample was PBMCs. All receptors derive from a man in his forties in good health and CMV-seropositive. CDR3s include the opening cysteine and the closing phenylalanine or tryptophan. D genes are given only for firm matches. The size entry is marked missing in some rows and otherwise reads once, few, many or a size class.

v_gene	j_gene	d_gene	abundance	CDR3nt	CDR3aa
TRBV2	TRBJ2-2	.	.	TGTGCCAGCAAACAGGGAAACGCGAACACCGGGGAGCTGTTTTTT	CASKQGNANTGELFF
TRBV18	TRBJ2-1	TRBD2	.	TGTGCCAGCTCACCGGGACTAGCGGGGAGGTTTCTCTACAATGAGCAGTTCTTC	CASSPGLAGRFLYNEQFF
TRBV7-2	TRBJ1-1	.	.	TGTGCCAGCAGCGCGGCGAACACTGAGGCTTTCTTT	CASSAANTEAFF
TRBV18	TRBJ1-1	.	.	TGTGCCAGCTCAACAGACATTACCACTGAAGCTTTCTTT	CASSTDITTEAFF
TRBV5-1	TRBJ2-5	.	.	TGCGCCAGCAGCAGGGACGGGACAAGCCAAGAGACCCAGTACTTC	CASSRDGTSQETQYF
TRBV7-9	TRBJ1-1	.	.	TGTGCCAGCAGCTCACAGGGATATGGGAACACTGAAGCTTTCTTT	CASSSQGYGNTEAFF
TRBV28	TRBJ2-3	TRBD2	.	TGTGCCAGCAGTTCCGGGACTAGCGGGAGGGCACTCGTAGATACGCAGTATTTT	CASSSGTSGRALVDTQYF
TRBV6-6	TRBJ2-1	TRBD2	few	TGTGCCAGCAGTTGGGGGGGGAATAATGAGCAGTTCTTC	CASSWGGNNEQFF
TRBV7-9	TRBJ2-1	.	.	TGTTCCAGCAGCTTAGGAGTGCTCCTCTCCTACAATGAGCAGTTCTTC	CSSSLGVLLSYNEQFF
TRBV28	TRBJ1-1	TRBD1	.	TGTGCCAGCGGGGGACAGGGGGCGTGGGACACTGAAGCTTTCTTT	CASGGQGAWDTEAFF
TRBV15	TRBJ2-3	TRBD1	.	TGTGCCACCAGCAGTCGGACAGGGTTCACAGATACGCAGTATTTT	CATSSRTGFTDTQYF
TRBV18	TRBJ1-2	.	.	TGTGCCAGCTCACCAGGCGGAAGGGGCTACACCTTC	CASSPGGRGYTF
TRBV27	TRBJ2-3	TRBD1	once	TGTGCCAGCAGGCCCAGGGGGCTCACAGATACGCAGTATTTT	CASRPRGLTDTQYF
TRBV13	TRBJ1-1	.	few	TGTGCCAGCAGCCCCCTCAACGCAGGAGGGAACACTGAAGCTTTCTTT	CASSPLNAGGNTEAFF
TRBV15	TRBJ1-5	.	few	TGTGCCACCAGCAGAGATCGCGAAGCTCAGCCCCAGCATTTT	CATSRDREAQPQHF
TRBV6-5	TRBJ1-6	.	.	TGTGCCAGCAGCCCCAGGCGGGCCGTAAATTCACCCCTCCACTTT	CASSPRRAVNSPLHF
TRBV19	TRBJ1-5	.	.	TGTGCCAGTAGTATACCGGGTCAGGGTCAGCCCCAGCATTTT	CASSIPGQGQPQHF
TRBV28	TRBJ2-7	.	.	TGTGCCAGCAGTTTACCCCAGGGCCCTTCCTACGAGCAGTACTTC	CASSLPQGPSYEQYF
TRBV5-1	TRBJ2-7	.	.	TGCGCCAGCAGCTTGAGGTTGTCCGGGTTGGGTTACGAGCAGTACTTC	CASSLRLSGLGYEQYF
TRBV5-4	TRBJ2-7	TRBD1	few	TGTGCCAGCGGTGTACAGGGGGCCTCCTACGAGCAGTACTTC	CASGVQGASYEQYF
TRBV27	TRBJ1-2	.	.	TGTGCCAGTCCGCGGGGGGTAAGAGATCCCTATGGCTACACCTTC	CASPRGVRDPYGYTF
TRBV7-2	TRBJ1-2	.	.	TGTGCCAGCAGCTTAGCGTCCAGGGGCTATGGCTACACCTTC	CASSLASRGYGYTF
TRBV27	TRBJ1-5	TRBD1	few	TGTGCCAGCAGTCCAACGCAGGGGGATCAGCCCCAGCATTTT	CASSPTQGDQPQHF
TRBV9	TRBJ2-3	TRBD2	.	TGTGCCAGCAGCTCCTTAGCGGGAGGGGCGCAGTATTTT	CASSSLAGGAQYF
TRBV11-2	TRBJ2-1	TRBD2	.	TGTGCCAGCAGCTTACTTAGCGGGAGAGCTAGCAATGAGCAGTTCTTC	CASSLLSGRASNEQFF
TRBV1	TRBJ2-6	.	.	TGCACCAGCAGCCAAGAAGCCCCCTGGTCTGGGGCCAACGGCCTGACTTTC	CTSSQEAPWSGANGLTF
TRBV30	TRBJ2-2	.	.	TGTGCCTGGACTGGAGGGCCCCGGGCCGGGGAGCTGTTTTTT	CAWTGGPRAGELFF
TRBV11-3	TRBJ2-7	TRBD2	.	TGTGCCAGCAGCCAAGGACTAGCGGACGAGCAGTACTTC	CASSQGLADEQYF
TRBV5-4	TRBJ2-7	TRBD1	.	TGTGCCAGCAGCTTGGTCGGACAGGAGGTAGGGTCCTACGAGCAGTACTTC	CASSLVGQEVGSYEQYF
TRBV19	TRBJ1-5	TRBD1	few	TGTGCCAGTAGTCCCGGACAGGGCAGGGTTCAGCCCCAGCATTTT	CASSPGQGRVQPQHF